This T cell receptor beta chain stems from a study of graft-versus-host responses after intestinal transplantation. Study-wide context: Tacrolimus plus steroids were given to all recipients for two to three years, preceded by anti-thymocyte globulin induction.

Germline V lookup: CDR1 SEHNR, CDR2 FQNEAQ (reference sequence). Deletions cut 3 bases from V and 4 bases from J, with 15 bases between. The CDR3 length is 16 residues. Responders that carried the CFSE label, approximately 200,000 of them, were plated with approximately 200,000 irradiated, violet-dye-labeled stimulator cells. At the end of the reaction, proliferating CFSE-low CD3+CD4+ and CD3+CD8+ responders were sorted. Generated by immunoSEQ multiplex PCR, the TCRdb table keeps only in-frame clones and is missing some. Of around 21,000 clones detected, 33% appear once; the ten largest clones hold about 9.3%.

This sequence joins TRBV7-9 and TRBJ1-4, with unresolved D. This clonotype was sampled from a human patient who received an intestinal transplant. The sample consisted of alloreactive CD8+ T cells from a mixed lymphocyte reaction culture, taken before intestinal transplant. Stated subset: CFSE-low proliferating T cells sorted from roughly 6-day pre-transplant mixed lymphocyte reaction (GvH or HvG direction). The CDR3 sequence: CASSLVLRSHNEKLFF. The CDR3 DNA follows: TGTGCCAGCAGCTTGGTCCTCCGCAGCCATAATGAAAAACTGTTTTTT.